This TCR beta chain was obtained from a study of T cell responses to AZD1222 COVID-19 vaccine. Whole-study results and caveats: Clonal diversity was possibly underestimated, and the donors were mostly white British, with more females. Compared with day 0, the breadth and depth of the Spike-specific TCR repertoire rose significantly after two doses of AZD1222. AZD1222 recipients seropositive at baseline numbered only 5 to 7. Only after the peak T cell response were repertoires sampled.

This clone was detected a few times. Its specificity is unknown. The CDR3 is made up of 14 amino acids. The V gene's germline CDR1 is MDHEN and CDR2 SYDVKM. Trimming at V came to 4 bases and at J to 3 bases, leaving 4 bases not matched to a gene. Sequencing was performed with immunoSEQ multiplex PCR; in TCRdb, only in-frame clones are kept and a portion is missing. This table holds 210,000 or so clones, 90% to 95% found once. This chain links TRBV28 with TRBJ2-7, with 9 bases identical to TRBD1. Material: peripheral blood, obtained 28 days after the second dose of the MenACWY control vaccine. This clonotype was sampled from an adult who received the MenACWY meningococcal vaccine as a control. This CDR3 is CASSSGQGDYEQYF. Written as DNA, the CDR3 is TGTGCCAGCAGTTCGGGACAGGGAGACTACGAGCAGTACTTC. Complete variable domain (other parts from reference TRBV28 and TRBJ2-7): DVKVTQSSRYLVKRTGEKVFLECVQDMDHENMFWYRQDPGLGLRLIYFSYDVKMKEKGDIPEGYSVSREKKERFSLILESASTNQTSMYLCASSSGQGDYEQYFGPGTRLTVT.